This T cell receptor beta chain originates from a study of CD8 T cells in ankylosing spondylitis. General observations from the study: Blood of patients with ankylosing spondylitis appeared to be characterized by a TCR beta motif of roughly eight highly homologous variants. Some motif variants were previously reported in reactive arthritis synovial fluid and blood.

TCRdb re-derived calls from the 5' RACE reads in MiXCR, one entry per CDR3 protein. Of 750,000 to 850,000 distinct CDR3 sequences in the sample, 12% were seen once. CDR3 length: 15 residues. V was pared by 6 bases and J by 2 bases, with 6 bases of the junction left unmatched. Germline V lookup: CDR1 MNHNS, CDR2 SASEGT. The table lists this clonotype with many counts. Its cognate antigen is unknown. Sequencing was done on a sample of blood, either unsorted or a sorted T cell fraction (not recorded which). The receptor was isolated from a male donor with ankylosing spondylitis. The rearrangement links TRBV6-1 to TRBJ1-5, with 8 nucleotides matching TRBD1. The CDR3 DNA reads as TGTGCCAGCAGGGACAGGGTTTTGGGCAATCAGCCCCAGCATTTT. Its protein product is CASRDRVLGNQPQHF.